The 11 T cell receptor beta chains presented below share a single source sample, sequenced in a study of T cell responses to AZD1222 COVID-19 vaccine. Profiling relied on immunoSEQ multiplex PCR, and the TCRdb table lists in-frame clones only, not all of them. The sample yields 160,000 or so clones, around 90% seen once. Source: peripheral blood, taken 28 days after the second AZD1222 dose. These receptors were obtained from an adult who received the AZD1222 COVID-19 vaccine.

The chain links TRBV18 to TRBJ2-2; 8 bases align to TRBD1. The germline CDR1 and CDR2 sequences are KGHSH and LQKENI. J was trimmed by 9 bases and V by 6 bases; bases with no gene match: 6. The CDR3 consists of 13 residues. The CDR3 protein is CASSPQGARELFF. The CDR3 nucleotides read TGTGCCAGCTCGCCGCAGGGGGCGCGGGAGCTGTTTTTT.

This clone was observed a single time. The chain uses TRBV30 and TRBJ1-2; TRBD1 might be the D (5 bases). CDR1 and CDR2 (germline): GTSNPN, SVGIG (reference sequence). This CDR3 is built from 13 residues. V lost 0 bases and J lost 9, with 14 bases in between. The CDR3 sequence: CAWSVGPPGRYTF. The CDR3 coding sequence is TGTGCCTGGAGTGTCGGACCGCCAGGGCGCTACACCTTC.

DNA for the CDR3: TGTGCCAGCAGTTTGGGTAGGGGGGTTCGCAATCAGCCCCAGCATTTT. It yields the protein CASSLGRGVRNQPQHF. V gene TRBV7-8 combines with J gene TRBJ1-5; TRBD1 is a possible D gene (6 bases). CDR3 length equals 16 residues. CDR1 is SGHVS, CDR2 FQNEAQ, per germline. The ends were cut back, 6 bases at V and 2 bases at J, with 17 bases in the middle.

V and J are TRBV19 and TRBJ1-4, with a tentative D call TRBD1 (5 bases). The CDR3 is made up of 13 amino acids. Germline V gives CDR1 LNHDA, CDR2 SQIVND (reference sequence). V was clipped by 2 bases and J by 7 bases, with 8 bases between them. The CDR3 nucleotides are TGTGCCAGTAGTATATACAGGAGTGAAAAACTGTTTTTT. This codes for CASSIYRSEKLFF.

The CDR3 region is CASSPGTPPDGYTF. The CDR3 DNA is TGTGCCAGCAGCCCCGGGACACCTCCTGATGGCTACACCTTC. The chain joins TRBV11-2 to TRBJ1-2; tentative D call: TRBD1 (6 bases). V lost 5 bases to trimming and J lost 6 bases, with 16 bases between them. The CDR3 extends over 14 amino acids. Germline CDR1 is SGHAT and CDR2 is FQNNGV.

This clone was observed many times. The V call is TRBV27, the J call TRBJ1-6; 10 bases fit TRBD1. J lost 9 bases, V lost 4 bases, and 6 bases had no gene match. CDR3 length: 15 residues. Germline V CDR1 and CDR2: MNHEY, SMNVEV (reference sequence). CDR3 bases: TGTGCCAGCAGTTCGGGACAGGGGCCAGCTTCACCCCTCCACTTT. It specifies CASSSGQGPASPLHF.

This clone occurred a few times. V is TRBV6-1 and J is TRBJ1-2; 9 bases match TRBD1. Germline assignment: CDR1 MNHNS and CDR2 SASEGT. The ends lost 0 bases at V and 4 bases at J; junction bases unmatched: 3. The CDR3 length is 15 residues. The CDR3 loop reads CASSEAGQGPYGYTF. The CDR3 DNA is TGTGCCAGCAGTGAAGCAGGACAGGGGCCCTATGGCTACACCTTC.

The rearrangement uses TRBV27 and TRBJ1-6, with D possibly TRBD1 on 5 matching bases. The germline V gene encodes CDR1 MNHEY and CDR2 SMNVEV (reference sequence). V was trimmed by 5 bases and J by 9 bases, leaving 14 bases between them. The CDR3 runs to 14 residues. The CDR3 protein is CASSPSQGVSPLHF. The CDR3 region has the DNA TGTGCCAGCAGTCCGTCCCAAGGGGTTTCACCCCTCCACTTT.

This chain links TRBV19 with TRBJ1-1, with D unresolved. The CDR3 totals 13 residues. Trimming left V 10 bases short and J 2 bases short, with 14 bases between. Germline assignment: CDR1 LNHDA and CDR2 SQIVND (reference sequence). The chain's CDR3 is CATQLRLNTEAFF. Written as DNA, the CDR3 is TGTGCCACTCAACTGAGACTTAACACTGAAGCTTTCTTT.

In this sample, this clone turned up once. The chain carries TRBV7-9 and TRBJ1-1; D call uncertain. V lost 2 bases and J 4 bases, leaving 11 bases between the germline ends. This CDR3 comprises 14 residues. CDR1 SEHNR and CDR2 FQNEAQ come from the germline V gene (reference sequence). As DNA, the CDR3 is TGTGCCAGCAGCTTAACGATCATACTCACTGAAGCTTTCTTT. It encodes CASSLTIILTEAFF.

This chain links TRBV3-1 (or the pseudogene TRBV3-2) with TRBJ1-3, with a tentative D call TRBD1 (6 bases). Germline V gene sequence: CDR1 LGHDT, CDR2 YNNKEL (reference sequence). Trimming took off 6 bases at V and 6 bases at J, with 12 bases between the two ends. CDR3 length equals 13 residues. CDR3 region: CASSSGVTNTIYF. CDR3 in DNA: TGTGCCAGCAGTTCAGGGGTGACAAACACCATATATTTT.